One sample yielded the 3 T cell receptor beta chains listed below, sequenced in a study of T cells in tumors after PD-1 blockade. Using immunoSEQ multiplex PCR, the repertoire was profiled, and TCRdb retains in-frame clones only, with some absent. The profile covers fewer than 25,000 clones, with about 84% appearing a single time and around 12% taken by the ten largest. The sequencing here drew on PBMCs, taken after anti-PD-1 treatment. These receptor sequences come from a human donor with basal cell carcinoma.

This clone occurred a few times. The chain has TRBV21-1 and TRBJ1-4; the table's D call, TRBD1, was not checked against the DNA. TRBV21-1 is a pseudogene locus. The CDR3 spans 13 residues. CDR3 residues: CATPESTNEKLFF. In DNA form, the CDR3 reads TGTGCCACCCCAGAATCAACTAATGAAAAACTGTTTTTT.

The rearrangement links TRBV7-3 to TRBJ2-5, with a possible D match to TRBD2 (5 bases). Trimming removed 0 bases at V and 5 bases at J, with 13 bases between. CDR1 and CDR2 (germline): SGHTA, FQGTGA. There are 15 residues in the CDR3. CDR3 loop: CASSLTSRGGETQYF. Written as DNA, the CDR3 is TGTGCCAGCAGCTTAACGTCCCGGGGTGGGGAGACCCAGTACTTC. Combining the CDR3 with reference TRBV7-3 and TRBJ2-5 gives the whole variable domain GAGVSQTPSNKVTEKGKYVELRCDPISGHTALYWYRQSLGQGPEFLIYFQGTGAADDSGLPNDRFFAVRPEGSVSTLKIQRTERGDSAVYLCASSLTSRGGETQYFGPGTRLLVL.

The chain links TRBV3-1 (or the pseudogene TRBV3-2) to TRBJ2-6; D may match TRBD1 or TRBD2 (5 bases each). CDR1 LGHDT and CDR2 YNNKEL come from the germline V gene (reference sequence). The CDR3 consists of 19 residues. Trimming stripped 0 bases from V and 4 bases from J, with 19 bases between. The CDR3 bases are TGTGCCAGCAGCCAAGATCGCCGTCTTGGGGCGGGCGGGGCCAACGTCCTGACTTTC. It codes for CASSQDRRLGAGGANVLTF.